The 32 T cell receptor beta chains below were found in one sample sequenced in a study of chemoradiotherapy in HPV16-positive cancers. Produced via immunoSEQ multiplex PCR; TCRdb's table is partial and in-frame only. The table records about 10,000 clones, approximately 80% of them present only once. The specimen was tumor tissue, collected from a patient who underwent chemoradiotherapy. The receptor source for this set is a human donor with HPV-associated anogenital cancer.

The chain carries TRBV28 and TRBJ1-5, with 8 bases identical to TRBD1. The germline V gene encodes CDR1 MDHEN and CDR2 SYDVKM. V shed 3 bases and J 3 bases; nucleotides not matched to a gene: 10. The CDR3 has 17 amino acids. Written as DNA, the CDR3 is TGTGCCAGCAGTTTTGGGACAGGAGACACCTTCAATCAGCCCCAGCATTTT. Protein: CASSFGTGDTFNQPQHF.

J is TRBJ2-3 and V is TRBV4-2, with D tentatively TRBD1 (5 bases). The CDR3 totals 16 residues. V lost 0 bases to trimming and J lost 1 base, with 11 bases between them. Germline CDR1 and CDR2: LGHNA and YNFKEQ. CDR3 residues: CASSQERTIGTDTQYF. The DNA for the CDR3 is TGTGCCAGCAGCCAAGAAAGGACAATTGGCACAGATACGCAGTATTTT.

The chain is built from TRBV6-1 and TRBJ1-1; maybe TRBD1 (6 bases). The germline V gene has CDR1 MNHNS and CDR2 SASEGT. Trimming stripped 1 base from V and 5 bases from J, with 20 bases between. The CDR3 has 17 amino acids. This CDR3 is CASSEGGVGGARTEAFF. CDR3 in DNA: TGTGCCAGCAGTGAAGGAGGTGTCGGGGGCGCGAGGACTGAAGCTTTCTTT.

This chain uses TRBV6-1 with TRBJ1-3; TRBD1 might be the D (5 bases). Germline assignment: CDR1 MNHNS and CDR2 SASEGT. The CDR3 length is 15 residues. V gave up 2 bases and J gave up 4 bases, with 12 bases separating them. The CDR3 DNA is TGTGCCAGCAGTGAATTGAGGGACGCGGGAAACACCATATATTTT. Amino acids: CASSELRDAGNTIYF.

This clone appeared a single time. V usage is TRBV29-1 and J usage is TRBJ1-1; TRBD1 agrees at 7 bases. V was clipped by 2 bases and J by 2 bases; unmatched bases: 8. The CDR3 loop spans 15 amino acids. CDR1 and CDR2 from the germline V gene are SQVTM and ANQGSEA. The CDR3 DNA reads TGCAGCGTTGAAAGAGGGGGCAGCTCCAACACTGAAGCTTTCTTT. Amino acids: CSVERGGSSNTEAFF.

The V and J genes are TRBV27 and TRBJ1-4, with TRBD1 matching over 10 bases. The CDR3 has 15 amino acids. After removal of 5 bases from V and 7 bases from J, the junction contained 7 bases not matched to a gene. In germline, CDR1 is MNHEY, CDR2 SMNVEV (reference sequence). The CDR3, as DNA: TGTGCCAGCAGTAGAACGACAGGGGGCGTTGAAAAACTGTTTTTT. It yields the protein CASSRTTGGVEKLFF.

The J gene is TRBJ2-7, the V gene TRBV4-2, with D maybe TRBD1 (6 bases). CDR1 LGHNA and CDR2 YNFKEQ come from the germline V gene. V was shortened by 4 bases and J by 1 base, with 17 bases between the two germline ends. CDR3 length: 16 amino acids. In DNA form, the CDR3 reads TGTGCCAGCAGCCGCCACACAGGGCAGGGTTCCTACGAGCAGTACTTC. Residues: CASSRHTGQGSYEQYF.

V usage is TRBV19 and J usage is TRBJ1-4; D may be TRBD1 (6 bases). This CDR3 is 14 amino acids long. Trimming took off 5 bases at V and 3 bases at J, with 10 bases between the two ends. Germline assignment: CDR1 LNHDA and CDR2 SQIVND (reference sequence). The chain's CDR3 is CASSETGPNEKLFF. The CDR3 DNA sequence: TGTGCCAGTAGTGAAACAGGGCCTAATGAAAAACTGTTTTTT. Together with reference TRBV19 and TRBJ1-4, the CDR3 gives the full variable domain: DGGITQSPKYLFRKEGQNVTLSCEQNLNHDAMYWYRQDPGQGLRLIYYSQIVNDFQKGDIAEGYSVSREKKESFPLTVTSAQKNPTAFYLCASSETGPNEKLFFGSGTQLSVL.

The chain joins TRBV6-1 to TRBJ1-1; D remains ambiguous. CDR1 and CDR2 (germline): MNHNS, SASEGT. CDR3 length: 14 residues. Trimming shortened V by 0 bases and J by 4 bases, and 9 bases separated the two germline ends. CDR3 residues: CASSEASAGTEAFF. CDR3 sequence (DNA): TGTGCCAGCAGTGAAGCGAGTGCGGGCACTGAAGCTTTCTTT.

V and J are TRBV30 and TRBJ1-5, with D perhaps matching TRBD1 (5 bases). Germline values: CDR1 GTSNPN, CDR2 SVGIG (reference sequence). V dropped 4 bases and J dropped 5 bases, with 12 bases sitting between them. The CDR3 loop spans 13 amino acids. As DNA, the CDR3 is TGTGCCTGGAAGGCAGAAGGGGATCAGCCCCAGCATTTT. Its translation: CAWKAEGDQPQHF.

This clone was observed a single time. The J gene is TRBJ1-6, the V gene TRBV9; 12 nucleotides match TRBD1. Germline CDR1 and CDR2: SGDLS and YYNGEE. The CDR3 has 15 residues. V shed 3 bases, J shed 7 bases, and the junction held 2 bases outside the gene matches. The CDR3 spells CASSGGTGGNSPLHF. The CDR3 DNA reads TGTGCCAGCAGCGGCGGGACAGGGGGCAATTCACCCCTCCACTTT.

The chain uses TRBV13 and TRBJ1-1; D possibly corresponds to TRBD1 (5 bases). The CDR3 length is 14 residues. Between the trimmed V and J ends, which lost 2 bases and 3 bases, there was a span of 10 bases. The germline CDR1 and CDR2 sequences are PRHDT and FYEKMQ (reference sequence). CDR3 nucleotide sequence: TGTGCCAGCAGCTTAATGGGGGTTGACACTGAAGCTTTCTTT. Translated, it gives CASSLMGVDTEAFF.

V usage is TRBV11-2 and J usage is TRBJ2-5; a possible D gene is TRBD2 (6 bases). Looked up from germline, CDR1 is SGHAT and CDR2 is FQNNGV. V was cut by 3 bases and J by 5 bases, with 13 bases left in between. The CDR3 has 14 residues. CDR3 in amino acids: CASSFGGRRETQYF. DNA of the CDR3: TGTGCCAGCAGCTTTGGGGGGAGGCGTGAGACCCAGTACTTC.

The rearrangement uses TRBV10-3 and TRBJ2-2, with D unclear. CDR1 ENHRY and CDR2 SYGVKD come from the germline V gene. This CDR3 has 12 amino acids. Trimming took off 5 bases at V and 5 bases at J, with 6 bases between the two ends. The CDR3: CAISTATGELFF. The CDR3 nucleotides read TGTGCCATCAGTACAGCTACCGGGGAGCTGTTTTTT.

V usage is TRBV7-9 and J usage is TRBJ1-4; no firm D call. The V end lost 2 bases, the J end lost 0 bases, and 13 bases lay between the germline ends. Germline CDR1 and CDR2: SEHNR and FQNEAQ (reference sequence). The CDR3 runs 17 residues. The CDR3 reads CASSLLVLVATNEKLFF. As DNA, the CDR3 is TGTGCCAGCAGCTTACTAGTACTAGTCGCAACTAATGAAAAACTGTTTTTT.

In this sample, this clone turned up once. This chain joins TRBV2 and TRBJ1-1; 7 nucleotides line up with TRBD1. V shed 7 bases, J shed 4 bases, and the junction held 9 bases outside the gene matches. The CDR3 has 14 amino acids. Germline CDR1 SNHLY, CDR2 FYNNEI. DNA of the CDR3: TGTGCCAGCACTCCTCGGGGACAGAGCACTGAAGCTTTCTTT. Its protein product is CASTPRGQSTEAFF. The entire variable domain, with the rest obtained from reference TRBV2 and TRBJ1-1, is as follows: EPEVTQTPSHQVTQMGQEVILRCVPISNHLYFYWYRQILGQKVEFLVSFYNNEISEKSEIFDDQFSVERPDGSNFTLKIRSTKLEDSAMYFCASTPRGQSTEAFFGQGTRLTVV.

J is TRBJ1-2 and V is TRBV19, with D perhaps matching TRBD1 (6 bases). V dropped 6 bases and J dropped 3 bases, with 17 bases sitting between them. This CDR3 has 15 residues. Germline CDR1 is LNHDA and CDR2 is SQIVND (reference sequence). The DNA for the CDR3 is TGTGCCAGTAGCTTGAATAGCGGGGGCTACTATGGCTACACCTTC. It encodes CASSLNSGGYYGYTF. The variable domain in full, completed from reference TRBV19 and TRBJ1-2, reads DGGITQSPKYLFRKEGQNVTLSCEQNLNHDAMYWYRQDPGQGLRLIYYSQIVNDFQKGDIAEGYSVSREKKESFPLTVTSAQKNPTAFYLCASSLNSGGYYGYTFGSGTRLTVV.

CDR3 sequence (DNA): TGTGCCAGCGCCGGAGACGCCGTTTTTCAGCCCCAGCATTTT. Protein product: CASAGDAVFQPQHF. V and J are TRBV19 and TRBJ1-5, with no clear D. In germline, CDR1 is LNHDA, CDR2 SQIVND (reference sequence). Between the trimmed V and J ends, which lost 9 bases and 6 bases, there was a span of 18 bases. The CDR3 loop spans 14 amino acids.

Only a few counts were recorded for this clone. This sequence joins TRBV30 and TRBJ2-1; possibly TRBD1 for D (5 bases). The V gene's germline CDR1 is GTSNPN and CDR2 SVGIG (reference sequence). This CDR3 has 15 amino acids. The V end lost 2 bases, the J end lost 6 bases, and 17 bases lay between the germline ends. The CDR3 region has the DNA TGTGCCTGGAGTCCTAAGGGGCGGACCCGCAATGAGCAGTTCTTC. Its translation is CAWSPKGRTRNEQFF.

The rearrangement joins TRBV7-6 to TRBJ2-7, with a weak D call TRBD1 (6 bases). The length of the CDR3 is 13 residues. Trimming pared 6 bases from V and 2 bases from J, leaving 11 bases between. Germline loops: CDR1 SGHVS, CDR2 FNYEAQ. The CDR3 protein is CASSRQEAYEQYF. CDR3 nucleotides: TGTGCCAGCAGTCGACAGGAAGCCTACGAGCAGTACTTC.

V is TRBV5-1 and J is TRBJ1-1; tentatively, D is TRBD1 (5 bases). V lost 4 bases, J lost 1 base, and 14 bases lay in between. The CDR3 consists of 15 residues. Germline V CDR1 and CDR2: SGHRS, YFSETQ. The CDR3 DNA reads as TGCGCCAGCAGCGGGGGTCATCGGTCGAACACTGAAGCTTTCTTT. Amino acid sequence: CASSGGHRSNTEAFF.

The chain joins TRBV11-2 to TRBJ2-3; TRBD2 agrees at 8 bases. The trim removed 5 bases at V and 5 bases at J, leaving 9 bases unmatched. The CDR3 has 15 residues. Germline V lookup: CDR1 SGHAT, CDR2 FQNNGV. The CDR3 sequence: CASSQTRGAGDTQYF. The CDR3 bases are TGTGCCAGCAGCCAGACGCGGGGGGCCGGAGATACGCAGTATTTT.

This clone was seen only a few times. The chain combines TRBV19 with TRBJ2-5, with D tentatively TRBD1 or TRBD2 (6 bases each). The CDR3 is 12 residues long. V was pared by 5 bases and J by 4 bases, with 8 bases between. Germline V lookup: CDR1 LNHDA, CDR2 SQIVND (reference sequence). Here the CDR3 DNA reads TGTGCCAGTAGTGAGGGGGGAGAGACCCAGTACTTC. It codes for CASSEGGETQYF. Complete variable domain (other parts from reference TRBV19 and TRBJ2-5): DGGITQSPKYLFRKEGQNVTLSCEQNLNHDAMYWYRQDPGQGLRLIYYSQIVNDFQKGDIAEGYSVSREKKESFPLTVTSAQKNPTAFYLCASSEGGETQYFGPGTRLLVL.

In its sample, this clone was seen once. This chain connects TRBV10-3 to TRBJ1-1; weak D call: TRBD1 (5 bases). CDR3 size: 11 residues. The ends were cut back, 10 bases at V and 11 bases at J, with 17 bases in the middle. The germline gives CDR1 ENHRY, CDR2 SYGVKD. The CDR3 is CATTGTGGAFF. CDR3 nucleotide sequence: TGTGCCACAACTGGTACCGGGGGGGCTTTCTTT.

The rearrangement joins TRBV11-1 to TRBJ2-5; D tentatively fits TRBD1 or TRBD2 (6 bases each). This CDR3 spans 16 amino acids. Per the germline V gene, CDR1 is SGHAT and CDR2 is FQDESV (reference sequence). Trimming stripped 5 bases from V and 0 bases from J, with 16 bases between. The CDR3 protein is CASSPVGGPYQETQYF. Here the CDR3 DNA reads TGTGCCAGCAGCCCGGTGGGGGGCCCGTACCAAGAGACCCAGTACTTC.

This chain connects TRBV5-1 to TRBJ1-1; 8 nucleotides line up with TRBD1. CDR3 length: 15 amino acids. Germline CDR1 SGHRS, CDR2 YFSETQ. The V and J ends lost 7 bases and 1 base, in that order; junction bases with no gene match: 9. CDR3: CASRLRTGSNTEAFF. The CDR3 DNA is TGCGCCAGCCGCCTAAGGACAGGGTCGAACACTGAAGCTTTCTTT.

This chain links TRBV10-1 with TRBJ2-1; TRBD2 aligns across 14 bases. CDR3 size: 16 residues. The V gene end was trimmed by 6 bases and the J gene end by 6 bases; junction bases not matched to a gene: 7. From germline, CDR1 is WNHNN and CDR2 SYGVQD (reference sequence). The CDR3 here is CASSPGTSGGGNEQFF. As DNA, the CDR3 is TGCGCCAGCAGCCCCGGGACTAGCGGGGGAGGCAATGAGCAGTTCTTC.

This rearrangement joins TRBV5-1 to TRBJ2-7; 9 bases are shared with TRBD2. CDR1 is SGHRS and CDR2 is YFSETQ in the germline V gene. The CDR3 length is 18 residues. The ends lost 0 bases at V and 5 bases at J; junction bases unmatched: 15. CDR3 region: CASSLVSAGGSSHNEQYF. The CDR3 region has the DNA TGCGCCAGCAGCTTGGTATCCGCGGGGGGGTCCTCACACAACGAGCAGTACTTC.

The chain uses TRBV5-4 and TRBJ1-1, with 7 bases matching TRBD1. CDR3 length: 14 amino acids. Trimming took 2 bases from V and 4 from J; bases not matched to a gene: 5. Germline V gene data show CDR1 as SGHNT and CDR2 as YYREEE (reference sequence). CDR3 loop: CASSLRGLGTEAFF. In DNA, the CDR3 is TGTGCCAGCAGCTTAAGGGGGCTCGGCACTGAAGCTTTCTTT. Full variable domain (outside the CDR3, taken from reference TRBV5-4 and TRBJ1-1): ETGVTQSPTHLIKTRGQQVTLRCSSQSGHNTVSWYQQALGQGPQFIFQYYREEENGRGNFPPRFSGLQFPNYSSELNVNALELDDSALYLCASSLRGLGTEAFFGQGTRLTVV.

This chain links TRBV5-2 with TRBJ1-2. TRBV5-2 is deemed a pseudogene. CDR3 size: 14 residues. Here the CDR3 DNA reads TGTGCCAGCAGCTTGTACTCGGTGGGCTATGGCTACACCTTC. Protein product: CASSLYSVGYGYTF.

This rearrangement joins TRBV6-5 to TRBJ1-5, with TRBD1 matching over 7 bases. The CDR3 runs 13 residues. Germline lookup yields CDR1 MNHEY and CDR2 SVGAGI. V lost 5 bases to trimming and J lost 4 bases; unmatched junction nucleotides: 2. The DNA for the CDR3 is TGTGCCAGCAGTAACAGGGGAAATCAGCCCCAGCATTTT. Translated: CASSNRGNQPQHF.

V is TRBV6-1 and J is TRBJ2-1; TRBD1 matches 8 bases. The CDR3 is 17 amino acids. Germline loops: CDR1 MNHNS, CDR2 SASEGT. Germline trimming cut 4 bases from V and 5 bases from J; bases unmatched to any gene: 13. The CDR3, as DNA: TGTGCCAGCAGTGTACAGACAGGGGTACGGGTTAACAATGAGCAGTTCTTC. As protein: CASSVQTGVRVNNEQFF.